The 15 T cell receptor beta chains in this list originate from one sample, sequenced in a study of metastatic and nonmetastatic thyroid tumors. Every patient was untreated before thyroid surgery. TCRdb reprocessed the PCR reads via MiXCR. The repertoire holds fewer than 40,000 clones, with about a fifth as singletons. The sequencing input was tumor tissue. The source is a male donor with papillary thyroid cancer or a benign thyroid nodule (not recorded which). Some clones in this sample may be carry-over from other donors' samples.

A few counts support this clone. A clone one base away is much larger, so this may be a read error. As DNA, the CDR3 is TGTGCCAGCAGCTCTGGGACTGGCGACTGGAATGAGCAGTTCTTC. It yields the protein CASSSGTGDWNEQFF. The rearrangement uses TRBV5-4 and TRBJ2-1; TRBD2 might be the D (6 bases). The V end lost 3 bases, the J end lost 7 bases, and 17 bases lay between the germline ends. The CDR3 sequence is 15 residues long. From germline, CDR1 is SGHNT and CDR2 YYREEE (reference sequence).

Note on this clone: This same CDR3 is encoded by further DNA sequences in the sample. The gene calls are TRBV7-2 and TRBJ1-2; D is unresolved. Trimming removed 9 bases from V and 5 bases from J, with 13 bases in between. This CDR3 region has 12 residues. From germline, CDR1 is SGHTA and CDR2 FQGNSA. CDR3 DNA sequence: TGTGCCAGTAGCCTAGCCGGGTATGGCTACACCTTC. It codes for CASSLAGYGYTF.

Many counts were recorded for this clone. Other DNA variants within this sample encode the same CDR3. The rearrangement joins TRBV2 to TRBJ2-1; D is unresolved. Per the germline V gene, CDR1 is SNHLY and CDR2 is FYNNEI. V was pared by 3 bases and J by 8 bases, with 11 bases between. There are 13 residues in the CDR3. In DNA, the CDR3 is TGTGCCAGCAGTGACCCCGAATCGGATGAGCAGTTCTTC. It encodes CASSDPESDEQFF.

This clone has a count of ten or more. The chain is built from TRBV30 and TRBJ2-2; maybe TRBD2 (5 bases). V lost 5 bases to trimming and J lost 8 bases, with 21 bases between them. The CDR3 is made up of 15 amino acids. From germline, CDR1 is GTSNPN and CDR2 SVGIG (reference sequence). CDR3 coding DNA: TGTGCCTGGGGCGCCACGGGGTTTCTCTCTGGGGAGCTGTTTTTT. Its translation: CAWGATGFLSGELFF. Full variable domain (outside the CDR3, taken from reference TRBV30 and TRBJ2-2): SQTIHQWPATLVQPVGSPLSLECTVEGTSNPNLYWYRQAAGRGLQLLFYSVGIGQISSEVPQNLSASRPQDRQFILSSKKLLLSDSGFYLCAWGATGFLSGELFFGEGSRLTVL.

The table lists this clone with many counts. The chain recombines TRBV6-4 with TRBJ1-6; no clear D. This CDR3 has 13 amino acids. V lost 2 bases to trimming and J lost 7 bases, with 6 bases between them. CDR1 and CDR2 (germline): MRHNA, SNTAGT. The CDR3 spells CASSDGRNSPLHF. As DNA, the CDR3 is TGTGCCAGCAGTGACGGACGCAATTCACCCCTCCACTTT.

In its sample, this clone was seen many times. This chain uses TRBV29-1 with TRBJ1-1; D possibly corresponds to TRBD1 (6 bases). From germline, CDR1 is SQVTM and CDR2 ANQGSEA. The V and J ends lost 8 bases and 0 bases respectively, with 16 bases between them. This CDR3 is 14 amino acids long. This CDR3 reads CSTQQGLMNTEAFF. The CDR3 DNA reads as TGCAGCACGCAACAGGGTTTGATGAACACTGAAGCTTTCTTT.

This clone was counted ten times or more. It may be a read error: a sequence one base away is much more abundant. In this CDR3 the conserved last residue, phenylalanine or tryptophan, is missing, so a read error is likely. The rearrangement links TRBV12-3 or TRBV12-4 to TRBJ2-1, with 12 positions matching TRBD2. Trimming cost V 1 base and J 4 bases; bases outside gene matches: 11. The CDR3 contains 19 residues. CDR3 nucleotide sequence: TGTGCCAGCAGTTTAGAACGGCTAAAACTAGCGGGAGGTTACAATGAGCAGTTCCTC. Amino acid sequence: CASSLERLKLAGGYNEQFL.

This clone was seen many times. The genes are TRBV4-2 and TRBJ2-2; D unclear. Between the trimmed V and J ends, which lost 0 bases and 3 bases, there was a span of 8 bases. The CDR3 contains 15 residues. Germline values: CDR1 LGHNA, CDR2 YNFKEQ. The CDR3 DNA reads TGTGCCAGCAGCCAAGATCACGTTCACACCGGGGAGCTGTTTTTT. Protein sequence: CASSQDHVHTGELFF.

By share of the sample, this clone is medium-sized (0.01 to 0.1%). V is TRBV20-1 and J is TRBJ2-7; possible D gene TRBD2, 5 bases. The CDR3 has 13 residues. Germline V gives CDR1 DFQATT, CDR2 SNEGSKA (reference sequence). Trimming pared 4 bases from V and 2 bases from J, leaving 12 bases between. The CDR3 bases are TGCAGTGCTATTTCGGACGGGACCTACGAGCAGTACTTC. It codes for CSAISDGTYEQYF.

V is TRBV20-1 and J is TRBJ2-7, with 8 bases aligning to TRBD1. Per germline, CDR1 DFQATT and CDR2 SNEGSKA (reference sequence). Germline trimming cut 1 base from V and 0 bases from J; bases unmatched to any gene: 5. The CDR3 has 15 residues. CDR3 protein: CSARGRDRSSYEQYF. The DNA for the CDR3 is TGCAGTGCTAGAGGTCGGGACAGGAGCTCCTACGAGCAGTACTTC.

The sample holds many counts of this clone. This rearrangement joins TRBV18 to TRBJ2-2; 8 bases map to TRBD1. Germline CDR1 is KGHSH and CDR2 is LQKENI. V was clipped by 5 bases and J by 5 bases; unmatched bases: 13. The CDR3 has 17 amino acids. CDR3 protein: CASSSRPTGGSTGELFF. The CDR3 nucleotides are TGTGCCAGCTCATCCAGGCCAACAGGGGGAAGTACCGGGGAGCTGTTTTTT. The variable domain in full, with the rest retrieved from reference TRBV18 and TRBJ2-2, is NAGVMQNPRHLVRRRGQEARLRCSPMKGHSHVYWYRQLPEEGLKFMVYLQKENIIDESGMPKERFSAEFPKEGPSILRIQQVVRGDSAAYFCASSSRPTGGSTGELFFGEGSRLTVL.

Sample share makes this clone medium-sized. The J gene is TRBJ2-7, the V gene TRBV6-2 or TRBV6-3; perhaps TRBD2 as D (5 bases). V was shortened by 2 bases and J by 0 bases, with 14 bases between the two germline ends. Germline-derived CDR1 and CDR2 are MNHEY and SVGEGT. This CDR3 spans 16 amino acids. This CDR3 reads CASSYKPGFISYEQYF. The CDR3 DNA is TGTGCCAGCAGTTACAAGCCGGGATTCATCTCCTACGAGCAGTACTTC.

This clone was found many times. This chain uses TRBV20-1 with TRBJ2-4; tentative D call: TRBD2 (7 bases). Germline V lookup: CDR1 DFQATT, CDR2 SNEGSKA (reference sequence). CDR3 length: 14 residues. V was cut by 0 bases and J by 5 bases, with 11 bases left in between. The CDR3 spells CSARDRGGENIQYF. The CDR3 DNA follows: TGCAGTGCTAGAGACAGGGGAGGGGAAAACATTCAGTACTTC.

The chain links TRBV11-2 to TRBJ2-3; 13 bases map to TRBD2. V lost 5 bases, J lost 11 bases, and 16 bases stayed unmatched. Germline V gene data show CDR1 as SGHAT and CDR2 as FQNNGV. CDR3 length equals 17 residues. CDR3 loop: CASSTGLAGCGQGGQYF. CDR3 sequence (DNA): TGTGCCAGCAGCACGGGACTAGCGGGATGCGGCCAGGGTGGGCAGTATTTT.

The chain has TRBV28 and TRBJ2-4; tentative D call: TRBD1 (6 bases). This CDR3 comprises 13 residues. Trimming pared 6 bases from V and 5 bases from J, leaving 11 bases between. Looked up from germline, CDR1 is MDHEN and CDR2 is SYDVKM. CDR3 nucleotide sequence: TGTGCCAGCAGGTCGGGACAACAAAACATTCAGTACTTC. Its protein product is CASRSGQQNIQYF.